This section outlines one T cell receptor (beta chain) sequence together with its context. There are a few counts of this clonotype. Its target antigen remains unknown. The record has no base qualities; no much larger clone is one base away. From its cysteine to its phenylalanine, the CDR3 spans 15 amino acids. Only the CDR3 part of the read is kept: 45 bases, read in frame from the first base. From a lookup of the germline V gene, CDR1 and CDR2 are MNHEY and SVGAGI. Unmatched junction bases come to 5, with V trimmed by 1 base and J by 2 bases. A case-control design nested within a healthcare worker cohort in London, UK, was used, with weekly nasopharyngeal swab PCR tests and blood sampling performed. Healthcare workers were recruited during the week of the UK lockdown, between 23 and 31 March 2020, and followed weekly for up to roughly 15 weeks. The library came from 5' RACE. The sequencer listed for this sample is NextSeq 500. In the TCR library protocol, unique molecular identifiers were attached to individual cDNA molecules to correct for PCR bias and sequencing error. TCR alpha and beta chains were both sequenced, and the abundances of alpha and beta sequences in each sample were closely correlated with each other. As for the authors' bioinformatics: Decombinator V4 was used to annotate the V gene, J gene and CDR3 of the TCR sequences. TCRs were defined as expanded if a significant change between any two time points was detected under a Poisson model with p below 0.0001. TCR abundances were normalised to the total number of TCRs sequenced per sample and expressed as counts per million. MAIT TCRs were defined by TRAV1-2 paired with TRAJ12, TRAJ20 or TRAJ33, and iNKT TCRs by TRAV10 paired with TRAJ18. A search of VDJdb, accessed on 1 November 2021, was run for TCRs annotated to CMV, EBV and SARS-CoV-2, with TCRs annotated for multiple antigens excluded. Using fastp trimming at Q25 and MiXCR clonotype assembly, TCRdb reanalyzed the public sequencing data and kept in-frame beta chains. CDR3 protein duplicates are merged, each entry listing the most common genes and DNA. TCRdb assigned the V and J calls; the authors' analysis was not used. The sample yields roughly 67,000 distinct CDR3 sequences; 12% were counted once. Around 1.7% of the sample rests with the top ten.

This specimen belongs to a study of early T cells in non-severe SARS-CoV-2 infection (dated by TCRdb to about 2021). With regard to the full study: Because TCR sequencing was done on bulk RNA from unsorted whole blood, the alpha and beta chains could not be paired.

Beyond this particular receptor, the publication reports: Matching against VDJdb was skewed toward anti-spike CD8 responses, likely underestimated virus-specific expansions, and missed private and CD4 specificities.

Sequenced input: whole blood. The rearrangement combines TRBV6-5 with TRBJ2-7, with 7 central nucleotides matching TRBD2. This sequence was found in an adult who was a healthcare worker with PCR-confirmed SARS-CoV-2 infection or an uninfected control (not recorded which). This receptor carries the CDR3 CASSYWGGRTYEQYF. The DNA sequence is TGTGCCAGCAGTTACTGGGGGGGACGGACCTACGAGCAGTACTTC.